Below, 22 T cell receptor beta chains from the same sample are listed, as sequenced in a study of blood T cell repertoires in COVID-19. The protocol was immunoSEQ multiplex PCR, while the TCRdb copy is restricted to in-frame clones and leaves out a portion. The data contain some 130,000 clones, roughly 88% of them singletons. Sequenced sample: peripheral blood. Source of these receptors: a man between 50 and 59 years old with acute or convalescent COVID-19.

The J gene is TRBJ1-5, the V gene TRBV28; 9 bases align to TRBD1. Germline loops: CDR1 MDHEN, CDR2 SYDVKM. The CDR3 spans 12 residues. V lost 8 bases and J lost 7; bases outside the gene matches: 3. The CDR3 region is CASGQGRQPQHF. In DNA, the CDR3 is TGTGCCAGCGGACAGGGGCGGCAGCCCCAGCATTTT.

This clone occurred a few times. The V gene is TRBV19, the J gene TRBJ1-1; 7 bases map to TRBD1. The germline CDR1 and CDR2 sequences are LNHDA and SQIVND (reference sequence). V shed 5 bases, J shed 1 base, and the junction held 7 bases outside the gene matches. The CDR3 contains 15 residues. The CDR3 nucleotides read TGTGCCAGTAGTGCCCACAGGGGCCGGAACACTGAAGCTTTCTTT. This translates into CASSAHRGRNTEAFF.

This clone was detected only once. The chain employs TRBV19 and TRBJ2-5; TRBD2 matches 12 bases. Germline CDR1 is LNHDA and CDR2 is SQIVND (reference sequence). The CDR3 is 15 amino acids. V shed 4 bases and J 5 bases; nucleotides not matched to a gene: 5. The CDR3 DNA reads as TGTGCCAGTAGTAGACTAGCGGGAGAAATGGAGACCCAGTACTTC. It specifies CASSRLAGEMETQYF.

The rearrangement links TRBV4-1 to TRBJ1-5, with D possibly matching TRBD1 (5 bases). The ends were cut back, 3 bases at V and 2 bases at J, with 11 bases in the middle. Germline lookup yields CDR1 MGHRA and CDR2 YSYEKL. This CDR3 comprises 15 residues. The CDR3: CASSQAQVGNQPQHF. CDR3 DNA sequence: TGCGCCAGCAGCCAGGCACAGGTTGGCAATCAGCCCCAGCATTTT.

The chain is built from TRBV27 and TRBJ2-3; TRBD2 matches at 12 bases. This CDR3 spans 16 amino acids. V lost 2 bases to trimming and J lost 4 bases; unmatched junction nucleotides: 4. The germline V gene has CDR1 MNHEY and CDR2 SMNVEV (reference sequence). This chain's CDR3 is CASSLASGRGADTQYF. The CDR3 DNA sequence: TGTGCCAGCAGTTTAGCTAGCGGGAGGGGGGCAGATACGCAGTATTTT.

The chain uses TRBV21-1 and TRBJ1-2; the DNA was not used to check the table's D call, TRBD1. TRBV21-1 is flagged as a pseudogene. This CDR3 contains 14 residues. CDR3 protein: CASSKALGGLGYTF. The CDR3 nucleotides read TGTGCCAGCAGCAAAGCGCTAGGGGGTTTGGGCTACACCTTC.

This clone was counted a single time. The chain combines TRBV19 with TRBJ2-3; TRBD2 is a possible D gene (5 bases). Trimming left V 10 bases short and J 14 bases short, with 28 bases between. CDR1 is LNHDA, CDR2 SQIVND, per germline (reference sequence). CDR3 size: 14 residues. The CDR3 nucleotides read TGTGCCACCCTTTCGAGAGGGTCTTCATACGTGTGGTATTTT. Translation: CATLSRGSSYVWYF.

The chain uses TRBV5-1 and TRBJ2-1; no clear D. CDR1 is SGHRS, CDR2 YFSETQ, per germline. This CDR3 comprises 12 residues. V was trimmed by 1 base and J by 5 bases, leaving 4 bases between them. The DNA for the CDR3 is TGCGCCAGCAGCTTGACGGACAATGAGCAGTTCTTC. This codes for CASSLTDNEQFF. Full variable domain (missing parts from reference TRBV5-1 and TRBJ2-1): KAGVTQTPRYLIKTRGQQVTLSCSPISGHRSVSWYQQTPGQGLQFLFEYFSETQRNKGNFPGRFSGRQFSNSRSEMNVSTLELGDSALYLCASSLTDNEQFFGPGTRLTVL.

This clone was detected only once. The chain employs TRBV2 and TRBJ1-1, with a possible D match to TRBD1 (5 bases). CDR1 SNHLY and CDR2 FYNNEI come from the germline V gene. The length of the CDR3 is 14 residues. V shed 6 bases and J shed 2 bases, with 13 bases lying between them. The chain's CDR3 is CASRLGGANTEAFF. The CDR3, as DNA: TGTGCCAGCAGGCTCGGGGGAGCCAACACTGAAGCTTTCTTT. The variable domain in full, completed from reference TRBV2 and TRBJ1-1, reads EPEVTQTPSHQVTQMGQEVILRCVPISNHLYFYWYRQILGQKVEFLVSFYNNEISEKSEIFDDQFSVERPDGSNFTLKIRSTKLEDSAMYFCASRLGGANTEAFFGQGTRLTVV.

This chain connects TRBV18 to TRBJ1-2; possible D gene TRBD1, 5 bases. CDR3 length equals 14 residues. The germline V and J ends were trimmed by 6 bases and 12 bases, with 23 bases remaining between them. Germline CDR1 is KGHSH and CDR2 is LQKENI. This CDR3 is CASSPTVFSGVHTF. DNA of the CDR3: TGTGCCAGCTCTCCGACAGTCTTTTCGGGTGTTCACACCTTC.

The V and J genes are TRBV4-1 and TRBJ2-1; 8 bases are shared with TRBD1. CDR3 size: 15 residues. V gave up 0 bases and J gave up 7 bases; unmatched junction bases: 5. Germline loops: CDR1 MGHRA, CDR2 YSYEKL. CDR3 bases: TGCGCCAGCAGCCAAGATGGACAGGGCCTAAATGAGCAGTTCTTC. The encoded protein is CASSQDGQGLNEQFF.

This clone was counted a single time. The chain employs TRBV15 and TRBJ1-2; D ambiguous. CDR3 length equals 14 residues. V shed 8 bases and J shed 1 base, with 14 bases lying between them. The V gene's germline CDR1 is LNHNV and CDR2 YYDKDF (reference sequence). CDR3 protein: CATSSDTDNYGYTF. The CDR3 region has the DNA TGTGCCACCTCCTCCGACACCGATAACTATGGCTACACCTTC.

V usage is TRBV19 and J usage is TRBJ2-2, with 11 bases matching TRBD1. Germline V lookup: CDR1 LNHDA, CDR2 SQIVND (reference sequence). CDR3 length: 14 residues. V lost 8 bases to trimming and J lost 6 bases; unmatched junction nucleotides: 5. The CDR3 spells CASSGTGGAGELFF. CDR3 sequence (DNA): TGTGCCAGTTCCGGGACAGGGGGGGCCGGGGAGCTGTTTTTT.

The chain joins TRBV6-5 to TRBJ1-3; the D gene is possibly TRBD1 (5 bases). The ends were cut back, 5 bases at V and 2 bases at J, with 10 bases in the middle. This CDR3 comprises 14 residues. CDR1 and CDR2 (germline): MNHEY, SVGAGI. The CDR3 region is CASSQGLPGNTIYF. The DNA of the CDR3 is TGTGCCAGCAGTCAGGGTTTGCCTGGAAACACCATATATTTT.

This chain links TRBV6-5 with TRBJ2-2; D is unresolved. Trimming cost V 5 bases and J 0 bases, with 10 bases left between them. The CDR3 totals 15 residues. Germline V gene lookup returns CDR1 MNHEY and CDR2 SVGAGI. CDR3 coding DNA: TGTGCCAGCAGTCTCCGAGGATCGAACACCGGGGAGCTGTTTTTT. This codes for CASSLRGSNTGELFF.

This rearrangement joins TRBV6-6 to TRBJ1-2; a weak D match, TRBD1 (5 bases). The germline V gene encodes CDR1 MNHNY and CDR2 SVGAGI (reference sequence). The CDR3 is 16 amino acids. V lost 2 bases, J lost 1 base, and 14 bases lay in between. The CDR3 spells CASSYGSTEINYGYTF. In DNA form, the CDR3 reads TGTGCCAGCAGTTACGGTTCGACAGAGATTAACTATGGCTACACCTTC.

V and J are TRBV18 and TRBJ1-1; the D gene is possibly TRBD1 (6 bases). The CDR3 contains 13 residues. V lost 6 bases to trimming and J lost 5 bases, with 13 bases between them. Germline V CDR1 and CDR2: KGHSH, LQKENI. CDR3 nucleotides: TGTGCCAGCTCTGGGAGGGGGGGGACTGAAGCTTTCTTT. Translation: CASSGRGGTEAFF.

This rearrangement joins TRBV4-1 to TRBJ1-5; maybe TRBD1 (5 bases). Germline CDR1 is MGHRA and CDR2 is YSYEKL. Trimming removed 1 base from V and 0 bases from J, with 10 bases in between. CDR3 length: 16 residues. The CDR3 loop is CASSQVRGYSNQPQHF. CDR3 coding DNA: TGCGCCAGCAGCCAAGTTAGGGGTTATAGCAATCAGCCCCAGCATTTT.

V is TRBV18 and J is TRBJ1-6, with no clear D. Germline-derived CDR1 and CDR2 are KGHSH and LQKENI. The CDR3 contains 16 residues. Deletions cut 2 bases from V and 6 bases from J, with 14 bases between. The CDR3 DNA reads TGTGCCAGCTCACCATCGTACGGGGAGGCTAATTCACCCCTCCACTTT. Amino acid sequence: CASSPSYGEANSPLHF.

CDR3 DNA: TGTGCTAGTGGTTTGGAACAGGGGGCTTTCACCTTC. This codes for CASGLEQGAFTF. The genes are TRBV12-5 and TRBJ1-2; 9 positions match TRBD1. This CDR3 has 12 amino acids. With V trimmed by 1 base and J by 13 bases, 4 bases remained unmatched. Germline V gene data show CDR1 as LGHNT and CDR2 as FRNRAP.

This chain joins TRBV3-1 (or the pseudogene TRBV3-2) and TRBJ1-4, with 7 bases matching TRBD1. There are 16 residues in the CDR3. V trimming: 5 bases; J trimming: 0 bases; junction bases outside the gene matches: 6. Germline loops: CDR1 LGHDT, CDR2 YNNKEL (reference sequence). CDR3 in DNA: TGTGCCAGCAGCTTTTGGGACAGAGCAACTAATGAAAAACTGTTTTTT. Translating gives CASSFWDRATNEKLFF.

J is TRBJ1-5 and V is TRBV4-1, with D maybe TRBD1 (5 bases). The V gene lost 3 bases and the J gene lost 0 bases, with 9 bases spanning the gap. The CDR3 has 15 residues. CDR1 is MGHRA, CDR2 YSYEKL, per germline. The CDR3 nucleotides are TGCGCCAGCAGCCAGACAGAGAATAGCAATCAGCCCCAGCATTTT. This gives the protein CASSQTENSNQPQHF.